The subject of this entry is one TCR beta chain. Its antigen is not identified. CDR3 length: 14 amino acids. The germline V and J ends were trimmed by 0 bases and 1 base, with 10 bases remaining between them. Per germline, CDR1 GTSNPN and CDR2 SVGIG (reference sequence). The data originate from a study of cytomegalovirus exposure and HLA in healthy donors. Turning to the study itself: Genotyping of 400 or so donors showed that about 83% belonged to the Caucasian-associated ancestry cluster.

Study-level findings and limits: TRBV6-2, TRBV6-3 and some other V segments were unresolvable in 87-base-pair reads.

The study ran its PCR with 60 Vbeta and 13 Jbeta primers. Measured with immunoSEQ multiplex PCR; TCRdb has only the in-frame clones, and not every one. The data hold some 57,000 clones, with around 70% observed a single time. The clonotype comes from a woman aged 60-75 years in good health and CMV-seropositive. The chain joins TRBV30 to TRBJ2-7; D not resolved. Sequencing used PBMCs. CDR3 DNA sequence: TGTGCCTGGAGTGTCGCGCAGGCTTCCTACGAGCAGTACTTC. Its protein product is CAWSVAQASYEQYF.